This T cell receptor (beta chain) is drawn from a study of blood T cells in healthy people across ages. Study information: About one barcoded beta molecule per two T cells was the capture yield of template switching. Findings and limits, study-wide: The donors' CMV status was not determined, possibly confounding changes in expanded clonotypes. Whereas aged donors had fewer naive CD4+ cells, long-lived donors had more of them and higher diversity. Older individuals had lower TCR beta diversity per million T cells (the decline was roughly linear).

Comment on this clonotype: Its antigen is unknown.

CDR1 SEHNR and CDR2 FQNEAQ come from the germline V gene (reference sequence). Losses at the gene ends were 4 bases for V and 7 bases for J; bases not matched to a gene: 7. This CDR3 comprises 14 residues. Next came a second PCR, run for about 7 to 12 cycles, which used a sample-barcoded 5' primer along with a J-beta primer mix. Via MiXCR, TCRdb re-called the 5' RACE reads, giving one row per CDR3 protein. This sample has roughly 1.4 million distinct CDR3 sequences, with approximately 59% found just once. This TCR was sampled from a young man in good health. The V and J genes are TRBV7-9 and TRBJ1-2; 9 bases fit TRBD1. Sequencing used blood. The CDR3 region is CASSSGQGTGGYTF. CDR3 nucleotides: TGTGCCAGCAGCTCCGGACAGGGGACTGGTGGCTACACCTTC. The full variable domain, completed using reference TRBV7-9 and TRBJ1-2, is DTGVSQNPRHKITKRGQNVTFRCDPISEHNRLYWYRQTLGQGPEFLTYFQNEAQLEKSRLLSDRFSAERPKGSFSTLEIQRTEQGDSAMYLCASSSGQGTGGYTFGSGTRLTVV.